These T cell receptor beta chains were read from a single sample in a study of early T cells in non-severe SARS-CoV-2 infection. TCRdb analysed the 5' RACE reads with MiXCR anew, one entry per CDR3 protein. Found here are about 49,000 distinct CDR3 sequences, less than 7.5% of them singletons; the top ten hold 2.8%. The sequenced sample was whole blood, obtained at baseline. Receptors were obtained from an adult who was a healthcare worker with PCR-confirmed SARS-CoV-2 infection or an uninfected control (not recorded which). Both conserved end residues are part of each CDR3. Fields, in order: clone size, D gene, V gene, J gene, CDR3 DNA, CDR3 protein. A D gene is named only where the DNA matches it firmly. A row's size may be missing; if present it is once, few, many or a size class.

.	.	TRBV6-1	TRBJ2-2	TGTGCCAGCAGTGAAGCGGTCGGGGGATGGACCGGGGAGCTGTTTTTT	CASSEAVGGWTGELFF
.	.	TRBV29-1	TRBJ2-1	TGCAGCGTTGGTTCATCCCCAAGGGAACAAAGCAATGAGCAGTTCTTC	CSVGSSPREQSNEQFF
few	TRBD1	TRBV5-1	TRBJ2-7	TGCGCCAGCAGCTTGAACAAACAGGGGGCTAACGAGCAGTACTTC	CASSLNKQGANEQYF
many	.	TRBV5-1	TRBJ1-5	TGCGCCAGCAGCTTGGGGCCAGCCCGTAGCAATCAGCCCCAGCATTTT	CASSLGPARSNQPQHF
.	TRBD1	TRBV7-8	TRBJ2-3	TGTGCCAGCAGCTTTAACAGGGGGAGTACAGATACGCAGTATTTT	CASSFNRGSTDTQYF
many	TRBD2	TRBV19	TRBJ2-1	TGTGCCAGTAGTGCCAAGACCGTGGGACTAGCGGGGGGGGCTTACAATGAGCAGTTCTTC	CASSAKTVGLAGGAYNEQFF
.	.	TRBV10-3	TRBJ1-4	TGTGCCATCAGTGAGTCGATAGACGGCCCTAATGAAAAACTGTTTTTT	CAISESIDGPNEKLFF
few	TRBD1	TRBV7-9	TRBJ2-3	TGTGCCAGCAGCCGTCGGGACCACCAGGGGGTTACAGATACGCAGTATTTT	CASSRRDHQGVTDTQYF
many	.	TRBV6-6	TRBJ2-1	TGTGCCAGCAGTTACTCGAGATTTGGGAATTCTGAGCAGTTCTTC	CASSYSRFGNSEQFF
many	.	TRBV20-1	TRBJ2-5	TGCAGTGCCCCCCGGGCGGGCTCTACTGTTACTTTC	CSAPRAGSTVTF
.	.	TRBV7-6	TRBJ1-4	TGTGCCAGCAGCTTAGCAGGAGGAACTAATGAAAAACTGTTTTTT	CASSLAGGTNEKLFF
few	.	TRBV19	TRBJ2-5	TGTGCCAGTAGTATAGGGGGATCTCGAGAGACCCAGTACTTC	CASSIGGSRETQYF
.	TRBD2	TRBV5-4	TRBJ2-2	TGTGCCAGCAGCATGGGACTAGCGGGGGCAAACACCGGGGAGCTGTTTTTT	CASSMGLAGANTGELFF
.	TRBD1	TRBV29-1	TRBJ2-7	TGCAGCGTGCGGACCGGGACAGGGGACGAGCAGTACTTC	CSVRTGTGDEQYF
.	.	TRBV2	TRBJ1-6	TGTGCCAGCAGTGAAACCGGGGCTGACTTGGGGACACCCCTCCACTTT	CASSETGADLGTPLHF
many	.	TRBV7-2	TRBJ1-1	TGTGCCAGCAGCTCCCACACAGGGACGAACACTGAAGCTTTCTTT	CASSSHTGTNTEAFF
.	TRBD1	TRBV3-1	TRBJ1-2	TGTGCCAGCAGCCACTGGACAGGGGATTATGGCTACACCTTC	CASSHWTGDYGYTF
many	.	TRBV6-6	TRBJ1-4	TGTGCCAGCAGTTACTCGGGTCAGACTAATGAAAAACTGTTTTTT	CASSYSGQTNEKLFF
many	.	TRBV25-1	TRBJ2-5	TGTGCCAGCAGTGAAAGCCGAACCGGCGGGGAGACCCAGTACTTC	CASSESRTGGETQYF
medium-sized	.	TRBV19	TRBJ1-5	TGTGCCAGTAGAACCCTCGACAGGAATCAGCCCCAGCATTTT	CASRTLDRNQPQHF
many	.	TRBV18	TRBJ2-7	TGTGCCAGCTCACCTCCGGAACGGGCCTACGAGCAGTACTTC	CASSPPERAYEQYF
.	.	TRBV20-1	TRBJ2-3	TGCAGTGCTATTGTCTCGGGGGGCCTCACAGATACGCAGTATTTT	CSAIVSGGLTDTQYF
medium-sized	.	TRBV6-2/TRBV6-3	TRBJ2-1	TGTGCCAGCACCGACGGCGGTGAGCAGTTCTTC	CASTDGGEQFF
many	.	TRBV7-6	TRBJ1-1	TGTGCCAGCAGCAAGGTGGCAGGGACGGGGACTGAAGCTTTCTTT	CASSKVAGTGTEAFF
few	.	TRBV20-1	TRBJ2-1	TGCAGTGCTAGCGGGCGGGGAGTTTACAATGAGCAGTTCTTC	CSASGRGVYNEQFF
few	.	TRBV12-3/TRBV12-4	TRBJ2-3	TGTGCCAGCAGTTTAGCGCGACCTACGCAGTATTTT	CASSLARPTQYF
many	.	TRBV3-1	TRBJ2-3	TGTGCCAGCAGCCAAGAACGTCGGGGGCAGGGAGATACGCAGTATTTT	CASSQERRGQGDTQYF
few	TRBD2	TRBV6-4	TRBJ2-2	TGTGCCACTAGACCGGGGGGACCGAACACCGGGGAGCTGTTTTTT	CATRPGGPNTGELFF
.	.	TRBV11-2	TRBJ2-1	TGTGCCAGCAGCTTAAACAGGGTCGGGAGTGAGCAGTTCTTC	CASSLNRVGSEQFF
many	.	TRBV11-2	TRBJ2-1	TGTGCCAGCAGCTCTTTCGACAGAATCCCGTACAATGAGCAGTTCTTC	CASSSFDRIPYNEQFF
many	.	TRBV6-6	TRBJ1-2	TGTGCCAGCGAGTACGGGGGGGTCAACTATGGCTACACCTTC	CASEYGGVNYGYTF
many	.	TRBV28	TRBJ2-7	TGTGCCAGCAGTTTGGGGCTCGACACTCCATCCTACGAGCAGTACTTC	CASSLGLDTPSYEQYF
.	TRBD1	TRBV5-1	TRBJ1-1	TGCGCCAGCAGCGGGACAGGGAGGTCGGACACTGAAGCTTTCTTT	CASSGTGRSDTEAFF
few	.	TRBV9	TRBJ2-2	TGTGCCAGCAGCCAACAGAACACCGGGGAGCTGTTTTTT	CASSQQNTGELFF
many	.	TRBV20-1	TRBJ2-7	TGCAGTGCCCCCCTGGGCAGACTTTCGGGCGAGCAGTACTTC	CSAPLGRLSGEQYF
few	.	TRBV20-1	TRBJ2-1	TGCAGTTATAGTGTCTACAATGAGCAGTTCTTC	CSYSVYNEQFF
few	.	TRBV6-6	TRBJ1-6	TGTGCCAGCAGTGCCTCTGGGGGGCAAAATTCACCCCTCCACTTT	CASSASGGQNSPLHF
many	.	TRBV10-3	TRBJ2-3	TGTGCCATCGCGGGACAGACCCAAGATACGCAGTATTTT	CAIAGQTQDTQYF
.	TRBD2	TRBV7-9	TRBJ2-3	TGTGCCAGCAGCTTACGAAGCGGGGGTCGCACAGATACGCAGTATTTT	CASSLRSGGRTDTQYF
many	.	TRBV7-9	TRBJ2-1	TGTGCCAGCAGCCACCTTAGTCTCGAGGGTGAGCAGTTCTTC	CASSHLSLEGEQFF
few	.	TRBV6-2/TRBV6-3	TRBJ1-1	TGTGCCAGCAGTTTTGGACCCTCCGGGGGGGGCAACACTGAAGCTTTCTTT	CASSFGPSGGGNTEAFF
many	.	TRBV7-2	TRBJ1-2	TGTGCCAGCAGCTTATTTAAGGACTATGGCTACACCTTC	CASSLFKDYGYTF
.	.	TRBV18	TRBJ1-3	TGTGCCAGCTCACCACGGAGCCCCCGTAACACCATATATTTT	CASSPRSPRNTIYF
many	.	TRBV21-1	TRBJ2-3	TGTGCCACACAGGGAACAGATACGCAGTATTTT	CATQGTDTQYF
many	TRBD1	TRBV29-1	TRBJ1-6	TGCAGCGTTGCACAGGGGGTTGGGTCACCCCTCCACTTT	CSVAQGVGSPLHF
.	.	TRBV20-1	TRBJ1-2	TGCAGTGCGTTGGGGGAGCAGGCTAACTATGGCTACACCTTC	CSALGEQANYGYTF
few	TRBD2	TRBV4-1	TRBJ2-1	TGCGCCAGCAGCCCCCGACTAGCTTGGGAGCAGTTCTTC	CASSPRLAWEQFF
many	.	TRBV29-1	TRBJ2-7	TGCAGCGTAAGGGAGAGCTCCTACGAGCAGTACTTC	CSVRESSYEQYF
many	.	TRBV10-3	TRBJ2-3	TGTGCCATCAGAAGTGACGGGTCCAGCGGACGCACAGATACGCAGTATTTT	CAIRSDGSSGRTDTQYF
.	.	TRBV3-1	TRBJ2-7	TGTGCCAGCAGCCAAGGGGCTAGTGGGAGCGAGCAGTACTTC	CASSQGASGSEQYF
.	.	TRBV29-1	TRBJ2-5	TGCAGCGTTGGTGCCAGGATGGGGACCCAGTACTTC	CSVGARMGTQYF
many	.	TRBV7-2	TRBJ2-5	TGTGCCAGCAGCTTAGGAGTAGCGCTGGAGACCCAGTACTTC	CASSLGVALETQYF
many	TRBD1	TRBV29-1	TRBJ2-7	TGCAGCGTTGCGCCGGGACAGGGCTACGAGCAGTACTTC	CSVAPGQGYEQYF
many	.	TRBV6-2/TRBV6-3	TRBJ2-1	TGTGCCAGCACCCAATACAATGAGCAGTTCTTC	CASTQYNEQFF
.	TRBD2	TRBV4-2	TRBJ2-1	TGTGCCAGCAGCGGTCAGACTAGCAGATTACACAATGAGCAGTTCTTC	CASSGQTSRLHNEQFF